The present T cell receptor (beta chain) was sequenced within a study of shared clonotypes between healthy human individuals. This clone was picked up one time. The target antigen is unknown. Findings and caveats of the study: In this cohort, only blood was sampled, and tissue repertoires likely differ.

V lost 2 bases, J lost 6 bases, and 5 bases lay in between. Germline CDR1 and CDR2: MNHNY and SVGAGI (reference sequence). The CDR3 has 12 amino acids. Negatively enriched CD4+ T cells were divided by CD45RA into naive and memory. The input for sorted-subset replicate PCRs was around 210 ng DNA, around 27,000 T cell genomes. Clones were read by immunoSEQ multiplex PCR, and TCRdb kept only the in-frame ones, dropping some. The sample yields more than 2 million clones, approximately 94% seen once. This sequence originates from a man younger than 30 in good health. V gene TRBV6-6 combines with J gene TRBJ1-5, with no clear D. The source material was naive CD4+ T cells sorted from blood. Subset here: CD45RA+ positively selected. CDR3 coding DNA: TGTGCCAGCAGTTACCAGCCTCAGCCCCAGCATTTT. Translation: CASSYQPQPQHF.